This T cell receptor beta chain was recovered during a study of T cells after yellow fever vaccination. TCR cDNA, made by 5'RACE template switching, carried an added universal primer site and UMIs. One entry per CDR3 protein results from TCRdb running MiXCR on the 5' RACE reads. The sample yields 320,000 or so distinct CDR3 sequences, roughly 7.5% seen once. CDR1 is SQVTM and CDR2 is ANQGSEA in the germline V gene. The V gene end was trimmed by 6 bases and the J gene end by 2 bases; junction bases not matched to a gene: 10. The CDR3 has 16 amino acids. The source of this sequence is a man in his late teens or twenties who received the YFV17D yellow fever vaccine. Material: PBMCs, obtained roughly 46 days after the first yellow fever vaccination. The rearrangement joins TRBV29-1 to TRBJ2-4; 10 bases line up with TRBD1. The DNA for the CDR3 is TGCAGCGTAGCAGGCGGACAGGGGGTCCCCAAAAACATTCAGTACTTC. Translating gives CSVAGGQGVPKNIQYF. Combining the CDR3 with reference TRBV29-1 and TRBJ2-4 gives the whole variable domain SAVISQKPSRDICQRGTSLTIQCQVDSQVTMMFWYRQQPGQSLTLIATANQGSEATYESGFVIDKFPISRPNLTFSTLTVSNMSPEDSSIYLCSVAGGQGVPKNIQYFGAGTRLSVL.